This T cell receptor (beta chain) derives from a study of cytomegalovirus exposure and HLA in healthy donors. About the study: From donors who were HLA-typed, an early data release held approximately 91 million unique TCRs. Study-level points and caveats: A highly shared variant cluster was judged a likely technical artifact.

The PCR employed 60 Vbeta primers together with 13 Jbeta primers. TCRdb's copy holds only in-frame clones and misses some; the assay was immunoSEQ multiplex PCR. The sample lists 140,000 to 150,000 clones, roughly 80% occurring once. Nominally healthy donors provided the samples, though records likely missed some immune exposures. A remark on this clone: Antigen specificity is unknown.

Trimming removed 4 bases from V and 8 bases from J, with 12 bases in between. This CDR3 spans 13 amino acids. CDR1 is LGHNA, CDR2 YNFKEQ, per germline. The clonotype originates from a male donor in good health and CMV-seronegative. The rearrangement links TRBV4-2 to TRBJ2-1; D is ambiguous. The sequenced sample was PBMCs. CDR3 sequence: CASSRIATDEQFF. CDR3 sequence (DNA): TGTGCCAGCAGCCGTATAGCTACCGATGAGCAGTTCTTC.